The sequence of this T cell receptor (beta chain) was determined in a study of T cell responses to AZD1222 COVID-19 vaccine. TCRdb keeps only in-frame clones here, not all; method: immunoSEQ multiplex PCR. The data contain fewer than 110,000 clones, about 88% of them singletons. V lost 2 bases and J 0 bases, leaving 3 bases between the germline ends. The CDR3 extends over 13 amino acids. In germline, CDR1 is SGHDT, CDR2 YYEEEE. The sequencing used peripheral blood, collected on day 0 of AZD1222 vaccination. The V and J genes are TRBV5-6 and TRBJ2-4; D gene unclear. The sequence was obtained from an adult in good health. The CDR3 protein is CASSFVAKNIQYF. CDR3 bases: TGTGCCAGCAGCTTTGTAGCCAAAAACATTCAGTACTTC.